The 32 T cell receptor beta chains in this list originate from one sample, sequenced in a study of blood T cell repertoires in COVID-19. Some clones are missing from TCRdb's copy, which holds only in-frame ones; the method was immunoSEQ multiplex PCR. Of roughly 390,000 clones in the sample, 85% were seen once. Sequencing input: peripheral blood. The receptors stem from a woman aged 18-29 years with acute or convalescent COVID-19.

The rearrangement links TRBV3-1 (or the pseudogene TRBV3-2) to TRBJ2-5, with 12 positions matching TRBD2. CDR1 LGHDT and CDR2 YNNKEL come from the germline V gene (reference sequence). With V trimmed by 1 base and J by 2 bases, 5 bases remained unmatched. This CDR3 spans 17 amino acids. CDR3 residues: CASSQASTSGGQETQYF. The CDR3 region has the DNA TGTGCCAGCAGCCAAGCATCAACTAGCGGGGGGCAAGAGACCCAGTACTTC.

The chain couples TRBV30 to TRBJ1-5, with 9 bases aligning to TRBD1. Germline trimming cut 5 bases from V and 4 bases from J; bases unmatched to any gene: 9. This CDR3 is built from 15 residues. Germline assignment: CDR1 GTSNPN and CDR2 SVGIG (reference sequence). The CDR3 DNA follows: TGTGCCTGGGACAGGGGGGGAGTGGGGAATCAGCCCCAGCATTTT. It is translated as CAWDRGGVGNQPQHF.

The rearrangement uses TRBV7-2 and TRBJ2-7; TRBD2 matches 10 bases. CDR1 and CDR2 from the germline V gene are SGHTA and FQGNSA. The CDR3 consists of 15 residues. The J segment lost 2 bases and the V segment lost 5 bases, leaving 6 bases of the junction unmatched. The CDR3 DNA reads as TGTGCCAGCAGCATTAGGACTAGCGGTACCTACGAGCAGTACTTC. This translates into CASSIRTSGTYEQYF.

V is TRBV24-1 and J is TRBJ1-5; 9 bases map to TRBD1. In germline, CDR1 is KGHDR, CDR2 SFDVKD. V gave up 3 bases and J gave up 2 bases; unmatched junction bases: 7. This CDR3 comprises 17 residues. CDR3 coding DNA: TGTGCCACCAGTGATCCCAGGACAGGGGTTGGCAATCAGCCCCAGCATTTT. Encoded protein: CATSDPRTGVGNQPQHF.

The genes are TRBV19 and TRBJ2-7; 12 nucleotides match TRBD2. V lost 11 bases to trimming and J lost 3 bases; unmatched junction nucleotides: 5. Germline assignment: CDR1 LNHDA and CDR2 SQIVND (reference sequence). The CDR3 spans 13 residues. CDR3: CAETSGSNYEQYF. As DNA, the CDR3 is TGTGCCGAGACTAGCGGGAGTAACTACGAGCAGTACTTC.

This chain joins TRBV6-5 and TRBJ2-7; TRBD1 might be the D (6 bases). This CDR3 has 13 amino acids. Per germline, CDR1 MNHEY and CDR2 SVGAGI. The germline V and J ends were trimmed by 10 bases and 2 bases, with 15 bases remaining between them. As DNA, the CDR3 is TGTGCCACCTCCGAGGGGGTCCCCTACGAGCAGTACTTC. This sequence encodes CATSEGVPYEQYF.

The genes are TRBV10-3 and TRBJ2-3; TRBD2 agrees at 13 bases. Germline loops: CDR1 ENHRY, CDR2 SYGVKD. The CDR3 loop spans 16 amino acids. V lost 4 bases, J lost 6 bases, and 7 bases stayed unmatched. CDR3: CAISGGTSGNYDTQYF. The CDR3 DNA follows: TGTGCCATCAGTGGGGGGACTAGCGGGAATTACGATACGCAGTATTTT.

V is TRBV3-1 (or the pseudogene TRBV3-2) and J is TRBJ1-6, with 7 bases that match TRBD1. Unmatched junction bases numbered 7, after V lost 8 bases and J lost 9 bases. This CDR3 has 13 residues. Per the germline V gene, CDR1 is LGHDT and CDR2 is YNNKEL (reference sequence). CDR3 in DNA: TGTGCCAGCTCAGACAGGGCGGGTTCACCCCTCCACTTT. Translated, it gives CASSDRAGSPLHF.

This chain joins TRBV18 and TRBJ1-3, with D perhaps TRBD1 (6 bases). This CDR3 contains 14 residues. The V gene's germline CDR1 is KGHSH and CDR2 LQKENI. V gave up 3 bases and J gave up 5 bases, with 11 bases separating them. DNA for the CDR3: TGTGCCAGCTCACCGGCAGGGGAGCGAAACACCATATATTTT. This translates into CASSPAGERNTIYF.

This chain connects TRBV7-3 to TRBJ1-5; 9 bases map to TRBD1. V was pared by 5 bases and J by 5 bases, with 1 base of the junction left unmatched. The length of the CDR3 is 13 residues. Germline-derived CDR1 and CDR2 are SGHTA and FQGTGA. The CDR3 reads CASSRDRDQPQHF. The CDR3 DNA follows: TGTGCCAGCAGCCGGGACAGGGATCAGCCCCAGCATTTT. Supplemented by reference TRBV7-3 and TRBJ1-5, the full variable domain reads GAGVSQTPSNKVTEKGKYVELRCDPISGHTALYWYRQSLGQGPEFLIYFQGTGAADDSGLPNDRFFAVRPEGSVSTLKIQRTERGDSAVYLCASSRDRDQPQHFGDGTRLSIL.

In regard to this clone: The identical CDR3 is also encoded by other nucleotide sequences in the sample. The chain employs TRBV19 and TRBJ1-1; the D is unclear. Trimming shortened V by 4 bases and J by 1 base, and 7 bases separated the two germline ends. Germline CDR1 LNHDA, CDR2 SQIVND (reference sequence). The CDR3 has 13 residues. The CDR3 DNA follows: TGTGCCAGTAGTACCCGACAGAACACTGAAGCTTTCTTT. As protein: CASSTRQNTEAFF.

The chain couples TRBV6-5 to TRBJ1-2; TRBD1 matches 12 bases. The trim removed 4 bases at V and 5 bases at J, leaving 8 bases unmatched. The CDR3 consists of 16 residues. From germline, CDR1 is MNHEY and CDR2 SVGAGI. CDR3 nucleotide sequence: TGTGCCAGCAGTTCGCCGGGACAGGGGGCTGTTTATGGCTACACCTTC. Translating gives CASSSPGQGAVYGYTF.

This chain uses TRBV7-3 with TRBJ2-2; 7 nucleotides match TRBD1. Trimming removed 2 bases from V and 1 base from J; junction bases left unmatched: 1. CDR1 and CDR2 (germline): SGHTA, FQGTGA. This CDR3 is built from 15 residues. In DNA form, the CDR3 reads TGTGCCAGCAGCTTAGGGGACAGGAACACCGGGGAGCTGTTTTTT. It is translated as CASSLGDRNTGELFF.

The rearrangement joins TRBV4-1 to TRBJ2-5, with 9 bases aligning to TRBD1. The CDR3 is 15 amino acids. The J segment lost 4 bases and the V segment lost 1 base, leaving 4 bases of the junction unmatched. The germline gives CDR1 MGHRA, CDR2 YSYEKL. The CDR3 protein is CASSQVEGQGETQYF. The CDR3 coding sequence is TGCGCCAGCAGCCAAGTTGAGGGACAGGGAGAGACCCAGTACTTC.

This chain uses TRBV6-5 with TRBJ2-7, with a possible D match to TRBD2 (6 bases). The CDR3 spans 14 residues. In germline, CDR1 is MNHEY, CDR2 SVGAGI. V dropped 2 bases and J dropped 2 bases, with 10 bases sitting between them. DNA of the CDR3: TGTGCCAGCAGTTACGGGGGGAATACCTACGAGCAGTACTTC. Its protein product is CASSYGGNTYEQYF.

The J gene is TRBJ1-2, the V gene TRBV7-8; D gene unclear. The V gene lost 2 bases and the J gene lost 10 bases, with 11 bases spanning the gap. The CDR3 covers 12 residues. CDR1 is SGHVS and CDR2 is FQNEAQ in the germline V gene. The CDR3 coding sequence is TGTGCCAGCAGCTTAAAGCAGGTCGACTACACCTTC. It specifies CASSLKQVDYTF.

This clone was picked up a small number of times. The CDR3 loop reads CASSLTLSGRNEQFF. The CDR3 DNA follows: TGCGCCAGCAGCTTGACCCTTAGCGGACGCAATGAGCAGTTCTTC. The chain recombines TRBV5-1 with TRBJ2-1, with a weak D call TRBD2 (6 bases). V lost 1 base, J lost 6 bases, and 14 bases lay in between. The germline CDR1 and CDR2 sequences are SGHRS and YFSETQ. This CDR3 has 15 amino acids.

This clone was observed a few times. The chain joins TRBV11-2 to TRBJ1-6, with D maybe TRBD1 (5 bases). V gave up 6 bases and J gave up 8 bases, with 20 bases separating them. The CDR3 is made up of 16 amino acids. Germline CDR1 reads SGHAT; CDR2 reads FQNNGV. The CDR3 DNA sequence: TGTGCCAGCAGGGCACTGGGGGGAACTGGTTATTCACCCCTCCACTTT. Its translation: CASRALGGTGYSPLHF.

The count of this clone is one. The chain is built from TRBV7-8 and TRBJ2-1, with TRBD2 identical over 12 bases. The V gene end was trimmed by 6 bases and the J gene end by 8 bases; junction bases not matched to a gene: 8. This CDR3 has 15 amino acids. Per the germline V gene, CDR1 is SGHVS and CDR2 is FQNEAQ. The CDR3 loop is CASRSLAGGRDEQFF. The DNA for the CDR3 is TGTGCCAGCAGATCCCTAGCGGGGGGGAGGGATGAGCAGTTCTTC.

The V call is TRBV15, the J call TRBJ2-7; weak D call: TRBD2 (6 bases). V lost 7 bases, J lost 0 bases, and 22 bases lay in between. The CDR3 is 17 residues long. The germline V gene encodes CDR1 LNHNV and CDR2 YYDKDF (reference sequence). DNA for the CDR3: TGTGCCACCACCCGAATGGAGGGCGTGGGTATCTCCTACGAGCAGTACTTC. It encodes CATTRMEGVGISYEQYF.

In this sample, this clone turned up once. This chain joins TRBV18 and TRBJ2-4; TRBD2 matches 14 bases. This CDR3 comprises 16 residues. Germline-derived CDR1 and CDR2 are KGHSH and LQKENI. The V and J ends lost 3 bases and 6 bases, in that order; junction bases with no gene match: 4. This chain's CDR3 is CASSPPGLAGGNIQYF. Written as DNA, the CDR3 is TGTGCCAGCTCACCGCCCGGACTAGCGGGAGGAAACATTCAGTACTTC.

The rearrangement links TRBV29-1 to TRBJ1-2; 7 nucleotides agree with TRBD1. In germline, CDR1 is SQVTM, CDR2 ANQGSEA. The J segment lost 8 bases and the V segment lost 7 bases, leaving 19 bases of the junction unmatched. CDR3 length: 15 residues. DNA for the CDR3: TGCAGCGCCGGAGGCCAGGGGGAAGGATCTTACGGCTACACCTTC. Translated, it gives CSAGGQGEGSYGYTF.

The CDR3 sequence: CASSRHINQPQHF. In DNA form, the CDR3 reads TGTGCCAGCAGTCGACACATAAATCAGCCCCAGCATTTT. V gene TRBV2 combines with J gene TRBJ1-5; no clear D gene. V was cut by 5 bases and J by 4 bases, with 9 bases left in between. The CDR3 runs 13 residues. Germline V gene sequence: CDR1 SNHLY, CDR2 FYNNEI.

The genes are TRBV7-9 and TRBJ2-3; D possibly corresponds to TRBD1 (6 bases). The ends were cut back, 2 bases at V and 3 bases at J, with 9 bases in the middle. From germline, CDR1 is SEHNR and CDR2 FQNEAQ (reference sequence). There are 14 residues in the CDR3. The CDR3 region has the DNA TGTGCCAGCAGCTTATTTGGACAGACAGATACGCAGTATTTT. This encodes CASSLFGQTDTQYF.

The genes are TRBV3-1 (or the pseudogene TRBV3-2) and TRBJ1-2; perhaps TRBD1 as D (5 bases). V was clipped by 4 bases and J by 8 bases, with 11 bases between them. Germline CDR1 LGHDT, CDR2 YNNKEL (reference sequence). The CDR3 totals 12 residues. CDR3 nucleotide sequence: TGTGCCAGCAGCCCCCCAGGGTTAGGCTACACCTTC. Translation: CASSPPGLGYTF.

The chain recombines TRBV12-3 or TRBV12-4 with TRBJ1-1, with a tentative D call TRBD1 (5 bases). The CDR3 consists of 12 residues. Trimming left V 6 bases short and J 11 bases short, with 16 bases between. The CDR3, as DNA: TGTGCCAGCAGCCCCGGGACTCCCGCCGCTTTCTTT. Its protein is CASSPGTPAAFF.

The J gene is TRBJ2-1, the V gene TRBV27, with D uncertain. The V end lost 3 bases, the J end lost 9 bases, and 9 bases lay between the germline ends. The CDR3 is 12 residues long. From germline, CDR1 is MNHEY and CDR2 SMNVEV (reference sequence). The CDR3 DNA is TGTGCCAGCAGTTTTGGGCCCCGTGAGCAGTTCTTC. It specifies CASSFGPREQFF.

The rearrangement uses TRBV6-6 and TRBJ2-3; D gene unclear. The CDR3 has 15 amino acids. Between the trimmed V and J ends, which lost 2 bases and 2 bases, there was a span of 11 bases. Germline-derived CDR1 and CDR2 are MNHNY and SVGAGI (reference sequence). Here the CDR3 reads CASSYPFEFTDTQYF. DNA for the CDR3: TGTGCCAGCAGTTACCCTTTTGAGTTCACAGATACGCAGTATTTT.

The CDR3 here is CASSSKTRNTGELFF. The CDR3 DNA is TGTGCCAGCAGCTCTAAAACTAGAAACACCGGGGAGCTGTTTTTT. V usage is TRBV13 and J usage is TRBJ2-2; TRBD2 might be the D (5 bases). There are 15 residues in the CDR3. Germline values: CDR1 PRHDT, CDR2 FYEKMQ (reference sequence). Trimming cost V 4 bases and J 2 bases, with 11 bases left between them.

This clone was seen only once. CDR3 sequence: CATSDGTGGLEQYF. In nucleotides, the CDR3 is TGTGCCACCAGTGATGGGACAGGGGGATTAGAGCAGTACTTC. This chain uses TRBV24-1 with TRBJ2-7, with 11 bases identical to TRBD1. There are 14 residues in the CDR3. V lost 3 bases and J lost 7; bases outside the gene matches: 4. In germline, CDR1 is KGHDR, CDR2 SFDVKD.

This sequence joins TRBV5-1 and TRBJ1-2, with D possibly being TRBD1 (5 bases). This CDR3 is built from 14 residues. Germline V gene data show CDR1 as SGHRS and CDR2 as YFSETQ. Trimming removed 3 bases from V and 2 bases from J, with 11 bases in between. The CDR3 protein is CASSWGDGNYGYTF. The CDR3 nucleotides are TGCGCCAGCAGCTGGGGGGACGGAAACTATGGCTACACCTTC.

The rearrangement links TRBV4-1 to TRBJ2-7, with TRBD1 as a possible D gene (5 bases). CDR3 length: 15 residues. Germline V gene lookup returns CDR1 MGHRA and CDR2 YSYEKL. V was cut by 4 bases and J by 0 bases, with 13 bases left in between. The CDR3 sequence is CASSRLVDSSYEQYF. The CDR3 nucleotides are TGCGCCAGCAGCCGTCTAGTTGACAGCTCCTACGAGCAGTACTTC.